The rows below give T cell receptor beta chains drawn from one sample of a study of long-term antiretroviral therapy in people with HIV. TCRdb keeps only in-frame clones here, not all; method: immunoSEQ multiplex PCR. The sample has 25,000 to 30,000 clones; more than 80% are singletons. This material consisted of unsorted PBMCs, taken 3 years after starting antiretroviral therapy. Receptors originate from a man aged 35 to 55 with HIV. Both conserved end residues are part of each CDR3. The order of the fields is J gene, clone size, D gene, V gene, CDR3 DNA, CDR3 protein. The D gene is left open where the match is weak. Rows may omit the clone size; those that give it use once, few, many or a size class.

>TRBJ2-3|once|TRBD2|TRBV6-6
TGTGCCAGCAGGCGGACTAGCGGGAGGCCAGATACGCAGTATTTT
CASRRTSGRPDTQYF
>TRBJ2-2|once|NA|TRBV15
TGTGCCACCAGCAGAGACAGAGCCGGGGAGCTGTTTTTT
CATSRDRAGELFF
>TRBJ2-7|NA|NA|TRBV13
TGTGCCAGCAGCCTACCGCTTGGAACAGGAGGGTACGAGCAGTACTTC
CASSLPLGTGGYEQYF
>TRBJ2-7|few|TRBD1|TRBV7-9
TGTGCCAGCAGCATAACAGGGGGCGCATCGGACGAGCAGTACTTC
CASSITGGASDEQYF
>TRBJ2-1|NA|TRBD1|TRBV6-1
TGTGCCAGCAGTGACCATGGACAGGTCCCCTACAATGAGCAGTTCTTC
CASSDHGQVPYNEQFF
>TRBJ1-4|NA|NA|TRBV18
TGTGCCAGCTCACCAATGCCGGTTGCAACTAATGAAAAACTGTTTTTT
CASSPMPVATNEKLFF
>TRBJ2-7|NA|TRBD1|TRBV10-3
TGTGCCACCGATGCAGGACAGGGTCCCTACGAGCAGTACTTC
CATDAGQGPYEQYF
>TRBJ1-5|once|NA|TRBV6-6
TGTGCCAGCAGTTACGAACAGCTCAATCAGCCCCAGCATTTT
CASSYEQLNQPQHF
>TRBJ1-1|NA|NA|TRBV5-8
TGTGCCAGCAGCGTCGTTGGACGCACTGAAGCTTTCTTT
CASSVVGRTEAFF
>TRBJ2-5|NA|TRBD2|TRBV5-1
TGCGCCAGCAGCTCGGTAGCGGGGGCGACCGGTGGGACCCAGTACTTC
CASSSVAGATGGTQYF
>TRBJ2-1|once|NA|TRBV7-3
TGTGCCAGCAGCCCCCGGGACGGAGCCTACAATGAGCAGTTCTTC
CASSPRDGAYNEQFF
>TRBJ2-1|once|NA|TRBV4-2
TGTGCCAGCAGCCAATCGACAGGCTACAATGAGCAGTTCTTC
CASSQSTGYNEQFF
>TRBJ2-1|NA|TRBD1|TRBV4-1
TGCGCCAGCAGCCAAGCAGGGACAGGGCTAGGGAATGAGCAGTTCTTC
CASSQAGTGLGNEQFF
>TRBJ1-1|NA|TRBD1|TRBV19
TGTGCCAGTAGTCTCCTCGCGGGACAGGGAGGTACTGAAGCTTTCTTT
CASSLLAGQGGTEAFF
>TRBJ2-1|once|TRBD1|TRBV9
TGTGCCAGCAGCGTAGCAGGGGGCCTATACAATGAGCAGTTCTTC
CASSVAGGLYNEQFF
>TRBJ2-1|NA|TRBD2|TRBV2
TGTGCCAGCTCCGGGACTAGCGGGAGGAGTTCCTACAATGAGCAGTTCTTC
CASSGTSGRSSYNEQFF
>TRBJ1-4|NA|TRBD1|TRBV5-4
TGTGCCAGCAGCTTATCCGGGACAGGGGGCGAAAAACTGTTTTTT
CASSLSGTGGEKLFF
>TRBJ1-5|few|TRBD1|TRBV6-1
TGTGCCAGCAGGGACAGGGGCGGCAATCAGCCCCAGCATTTT
CASRDRGGNQPQHF
>TRBJ2-6|NA|TRBD1|TRBV10-3
TGTGCCATCAGTGAGGCCACCAGGGGGCTTTCTGGGGCCAACGTCCTGACTTTC
CAISEATRGLSGANVLTF
>TRBJ2-1|NA|TRBD2|TRBV10-3
TGTGCCATCAGTGAGATAGTAGGTGCCGGGACTAGCGGGGGGTTTAATGAGCAGTTCTTC
CAISEIVGAGTSGGFNEQFF
>TRBJ2-3|NA|NA|TRBV10-1
TGCGCCAGCAGTGTGACAGATACGCAGTATTTT
CASSVTDTQYF
>TRBJ2-7|NA|NA|TRBV10-1
TGCGCCAGCAGTGATGGGTACGAGCAGTACTTC
CASSDGYEQYF
>TRBJ2-5|NA|NA|TRBV5-1
TGCGCCAGCAGCTTAGCTAGTAAAGTATCGGAGACCCAGTACTTC
CASSLASKVSETQYF
>TRBJ2-3|few|NA|TRBV7-3
TGTGCCAGCAGCCCCATTGGAGATACGCAGTATTTT
CASSPIGDTQYF
>TRBJ1-4|NA|NA|TRBV28
TGTGCCAGCAGTTGGAGTGAAAAACTGTTTTTT
CASSWSEKLFF
>TRBJ1-1|NA|TRBD1|TRBV5-4
TGTGCCAGCAGCCAAGACAGGGCCGCGAACACTGAAGCTTTCTTT
CASSQDRAANTEAFF
>TRBJ2-2|few|TRBD2|TRBV30
TGTGCCTGTATCGGGAGGGCCCGCACCGGGGAGCTGTTTTTT
CACIGRARTGELFF